This T cell receptor beta chain was recorded in a study of cytomegalovirus exposure and HLA in healthy donors (dated by TCRdb to about 2017). As for the study more broadly: An earlier analysis of some 620 of the donors reported approximately 280 Gb of sequence data and 95 million to 140 million unique TCR beta sequences obtained from around 190 million T cells. Roughly 300 gigabases of sequencing data and approximately 85 million unique TCR sequences were included in an early release covering about 600 HLA-typed donors. Of the 350 to 400 genotyped donors, roughly 80% fell in the genetic ancestry cluster associated with self-reported Caucasian donors. The study was designed to test whether signatures of past pathogen exposure could be identified by cataloging public T cell receptors. The T cell repertoires of 666 subjects were profiled by immunosequencing and related to cytomegalovirus serostatus. A separate validation cohort of 90 to 150 different subjects was used in addition to the roughly 720-subject first cohort. The study combined high-throughput TCR immunosequencing, statistical association of individual TCRs with disease status, and machine learning to predict cytomegalovirus infection status. A later analysis re-analyzed previously published TCR beta repertoires from 666 donors and added high-resolution HLA genotyping to study TCR occurrence patterns. In the later analysis, no new phenotypic data were used to find candidate immune exposures; instead, reliance was placed on TCR beta sequences and their occurrence across donors. In an earlier analysis of about 590 of the donors, high-throughput TCR beta sequencing was used to judge whether each TCR beta V gene segment behaved as functional or pseudogenic. Donor age, sex, ethnicity and CMV serostatus were compiled alongside the repertoire data. A later genetic analysis took genome-wide SNP genotypes for about 65% of the 666 donors and used that subset as a discovery cohort. Every repertoire in the discovery cohort had been generated on one and the same sequencing platform. HLA typing included class I and class II loci at four-digit resolution. The number of donors typed differed by locus, with about 629-630 for A, B, C, DRB1 and DQB1, around 500 for DQA1, about 610 for DPA1, and some 450 for DPB1. A handful of DR-DQ haplotypes were handled as single units for association and clustering because linkage in the cohort was strong. Among about 370 genotyped donors of the cohort, an average of around 250,000 unique TCR beta nucleotide sequences was sequenced per donor, of which 15% to 20% were non-productive.

Points the paper makes about the study in general: When HLA alleles, especially DR and DQ, strongly co-occurred, TCR associations were difficult to assign to individual alleles. In vitro tests confirmed that a few of the cytomegalovirus-associated TCR beta chains recognize cytomegalovirus antigens. Most TCR sequences were observed very rarely across donors, whereas some public TCRs were present in many individuals. A further reported finding was that TCR beta sequences accurately predicted the HLA-A and HLA-B alleles for most subjects in the first cohort. Correlated functional status among segregating V segments might be attributable to linkage disequilibrium, but an unknown experimental factor could not be ruled out. Compared with the roughly 670-donor mean, donors in an Asian-associated ancestry cluster had fewer N-insertions in productive TCRs, according to a later genetic analysis. Broadly in line with IMGT annotations, most TCR beta V segments showed up in productive rearrangements about 87% or about 30% of the time in an earlier analysis of approximately 600 of the donors. Because HLA typing was unavailable for some donors at each locus, only the typed subset was used in association tests. A later analysis reported that several top co-occurrence clusters appeared linked to parvovirus B19, influenza, CMV and Epstein-Barr virus. The only immune exposure information available for the cohort was CMV serostatus. In the study, roughly 160 TCR beta chains were listed as associated with cytomegalovirus. Some IMGT-functional V segments, including TRBV6-2 and TRBV6-3, could not be distinguished by the 87-base-pair reads and were therefore excluded. According to a later analysis, most CMV-associated TCR beta chains appeared to be HLA-restricted, and the HLA associations seemed to be driven largely by CMV exposure. Because counts were too low, some 17 rarely observed V segments, including chromosome 9 orphons, were left out of the earlier analysis of 587 of the donors. Compared with equally common non-associated chains, HLA-associated TCR beta chains in a later analysis were more clonally expanded and had lower generation probabilities. Cytomegalovirus status was reported to be diagnosed by the classifier with high specificity and sensitivity in both the original and validation cohorts. According to a later analysis, TCR association rates differed among HLA loci, with DRB1 alleles showing the most associated TCRs and HLA-C alleles showing the fewest. An association between a missense DCLRE1C variant and V-gene and J-gene trimming of TCR beta chains was found in a later genetic analysis and replicated in an independent cohort. This cohort had only TCR beta chains sequenced, and the lack of alpha or paired-chain data limited which features could be detected. Roughly uniform sequencing depth across donors was assumed in presence/absence analyses, although this assumption may not hold. The sequencing pipeline was judged likely to have produced a cluster of highly shared sequence variants as a technical artifact. The authors suggested that the approach could potentially be extended to other disease states and immunological phenotypes. Specific HLA alleles were associated with over 15,000 TCR beta sequences at a false discovery rate of 0.05 in a later analysis.

A note on this clone: The target of this receptor is not known. It has no much larger one-base neighbor in the sample; base qualities were not kept.

The cohort was made up of 666 healthy bone marrow donors. At the time of sampling, all cohort members were nominally healthy, though unrecorded immune exposures were likely present. The donor was CMV seronegative and was included in the group of a few hundred seronegative cohort members. A peripheral blood sample was provided by each donor, and peripheral blood mononuclear cells were used for TCR beta sequencing. Genomic DNA was extracted from the blood cell samples with the Qiagen DNeasy Blood Extraction Kit. The method behind the library was the immunoSEQ multiplex PCR assay. For the multiplex PCR, a mixture combining 60 forward primers for TCR Vbeta segments and 13 reverse primers for TCR Jbeta segments was used. The CDR3 region of rearranged TCR beta genes was amplified from genomic DNA with a multiplex PCR assay. The amplified TCR beta libraries were sequenced on the Illumina HiSeq System as 87-base-pair reads. Under the source paper's analysis protocol: A later analysis counted 75 million to 100 million unique TCR beta chains across the 500 to 850 repertoires, and 10 million to 11 million of these chains were shared by at least two donors. To remove PCR and sequencing errors, raw reads were error-corrected and collapsed into unique sequences using a nearest-neighbor algorithm that merged closely related sequences. CDR3 sequences were aligned to IMGT reference sequences to assign V, D and J gene segments. For a sequence to be retained, a match of at least six nucleotides to both a V gene segment and a J gene segment was required. Rearrangements were called productive when the CDR3 lacked stop codons and stayed in frame with V and J; all others were non-productive. CDR3 was defined by IMGT convention, running from the second conserved V-encoded cysteine to the conserved J-encoded phenylalanine. Sequences without an unambiguous match to a single V gene segment were excluded from the earlier analysis of almost 600 of the donors. In an earlier analysis of a few hundred of the donors, V segments were called functional above 56.7% productive rearrangements and were called segregating when the between-donor standard deviation exceeded 5%. A statistical classification framework was built to diagnose cytomegalovirus status from the catalog of TCR beta chain sequences. V and J gene assignment, in a later analysis, came from comparing TCR nucleotide sequences with IMGT/GENE-DB human TR gene sequences. A later analysis assigned CDR3 sequences and most-parsimonious VDJ recombination scenarios with the TCRdist pipeline. In a later analysis, each TCR beta chain was defined by its CDR3 amino acid sequence together with its V-gene family, and reads lacking a unique V-gene family were excluded. In a later analysis, fewer than 600 highly shared, low-generation-probability nucleotide sequences were removed to address suspected cross-contamination and a sequencing artifact. In a later analysis, a clonal expansion index for each public chain was calculated from normalized within-repertoire ranks of inferred template counts. Generation probabilities in a later analysis came from a VDJ recombination model fitted to out-of-frame rearrangements, and those results were checked against IGoR. A later analysis scored TCR-TCR, TCR-HLA and TCR-CMV co-occurrence with hypergeometric tests, applying a repertoire-size bias correction to TCR pairs. False discovery rates were estimated in a later analysis by permuting HLA or CMV assignments 20 times. In a later analysis, co-occurring TCRs were grouped using DBSCAN, with TCRdist sequence similarity added in when clustering inside HLA-allele-positive subsets. Repertoires with fewer than 30,000 or more than 120,000 public chains were left out of co-occurrence clustering, as were about 5 repertoires with anomalous nucleotide sharing. TCRdb's version of the immuneACCESS table is confined to in-frame rearrangements and falls short of the full clone set. An unresolved V gene accounts for under half of the shortfall where checked; the remainder is of unknown origin. Clonal size and the V and J genes are those of that table, whereas D and trimming came from the DNA. Counted in this sample were roughly 150,000 clones; nearly 80% of them appeared once. The ten largest clones take up approximately 15% of the sample.

The junction shows trimming of 7 bases on V and 7 bases on J, plus 13 bases between the germline ends. The germline V gene yields SGHTA for CDR1 and FQGNSA for CDR2. Its CDR3 holds 13 amino acids, cysteine through phenylalanine. Only the CDR3 region is kept as DNA, spanning 39 bases read in frame from base 1. The V and J genes are TRBV7-2 and TRBJ2-2; tentative D gene TRBD1, with 5 bases matching. The sequenced sample was PBMCs. This sequence originates from a woman aged 40 to 55 in good health and CMV-seronegative. The CDR3: CASIQVPDGELFF. In nucleotide form, the sequence is TGTGCCAGCATACAGGTCCCAGACGGGGAGCTGTTTTTT.